This T cell receptor (beta chain) was found in a study of cytomegalovirus exposure and HLA in healthy donors. Germline lookup yields CDR1 SEHNR and CDR2 FQNEAQ (reference sequence). The CDR3 contains 16 residues. The PCR ran on 60 Vbeta and 13 Jbeta primers. Produced via immunoSEQ multiplex PCR; TCRdb's table is partial and in-frame only. The table records 100,000 to 150,000 clones, less than 85% of them present only once. Overall study findings and caveats: It was reportedly the case that the classifier diagnosed cytomegalovirus status with high specificity and sensitivity. Researchers reported from a later analysis that most CMV-associated TCR beta chains appeared HLA-restricted. Later analysis showed TCR association rates varying by HLA locus, highest for DRB1 and lowest for HLA-C. Some segments of the V type, notably TRBV6-2 and TRBV6-3, were excluded as indistinguishable.

This clone came up once. Its antigen is not known. The junction departs from germline at one end; a sequencing error may be responsible. Sequenced: PBMCs. The TCR was taken from a female donor in good health and CMV-seronegative. The rearrangement uses TRBV7-9 and TRBJ2-7, with a tentative D call TRBD1 (6 bases). The CDR3 spells CAGSLAGDPRTSEQYF. The CDR3 coding sequence is TGTGCCGGCAGCTTGGCAGGGGACCCCAGAACAAGCGAGCAGTACTTC.